Below are 24 T cell receptor beta chains sequenced from a single sample in a study of a mutant IDH1 vaccine in newly diagnosed glioma. No antigens are known for them. The repertoire was sequenced with immunoSEQ multiplex PCR; TCRdb's copy has only in-frame clones and lacks some. This table has over 55,000 clones, around 82% appearing once. Time point denoted: week 5, during vaccination. Mutant IDH1 20-mer peptide, at 300 ug, made up each vaccine dose, with topical imiquimod. The source material was PBMCs, sampled from a glioma patient whose treatment included an IDH1 peptide vaccine. The receptor source for this set is a young woman with glioma. Some clones in this sample may be carry-over from other donors' samples.

The V call is TRBV7-2, the J call TRBJ1-2; TRBD1 matches 9 bases. Germline values: CDR1 SGHTA, CDR2 FQGNSA. Trimming cost V 5 bases and J 2 bases; bases outside gene matches: 9. This CDR3 is 16 amino acids long. The CDR3 reads CASSPSMTGGNYGYTF. The CDR3, as DNA: TGTGCCAGCAGCCCCTCAATGACAGGGGGAAACTATGGCTACACCTTC.

V usage is TRBV2 and J usage is TRBJ2-5; TRBD2 matches 9 bases. The CDR3 contains 14 residues. CDR1 SNHLY and CDR2 FYNNEI come from the germline V gene. V shed 6 bases, J shed 10 bases, and the junction held 12 bases outside the gene matches. CDR3 sequence: CASRAEASGILQYF. The CDR3 nucleotides are TGTGCCAGCAGGGCCGAGGCTAGCGGGATCCTCCAGTACTTC.

V gene TRBV5-6 combines with J gene TRBJ2-1; 11 nucleotides match TRBD1. The CDR3 covers 17 residues. Germline values: CDR1 SGHDT, CDR2 YYEEEE. Trimming removed 4 bases from V and 4 bases from J; junction bases left unmatched: 10. The CDR3 DNA reads TGTGCCAGCAGCCCGGGGACAGGGGGTAACAAATACAATGAGCAGTTCTTC. Amino acid sequence: CASSPGTGGNKYNEQFF.

The genes are TRBV6-6 and TRBJ2-7, with D maybe TRBD1 (6 bases). The germline V and J ends were trimmed by 2 bases and 6 bases, with 17 bases remaining between them. Germline V CDR1 and CDR2: MNHNY, SVGAGI (reference sequence). CDR3 length: 15 amino acids. The DNA of the CDR3 is TGTGCCAGCAGTTACCGTCCCCGGGACAAGCCCGAGCAGTACTTC. Amino acids: CASSYRPRDKPEQYF.

This chain uses TRBV4-3 with TRBJ1-5; 8 bases are shared with TRBD1. V lost 0 bases, J lost 4 bases, and 2 bases stayed unmatched. Germline loops: CDR1 LGHNA, CDR2 YSLEER. This CDR3 contains 15 residues. In nucleotides, the CDR3 is TGCGCCAGCAGCCAAGACAGGGGGCGGAATCAGCCCCAGCATTTT. This sequence encodes CASSQDRGRNQPQHF.

This chain connects TRBV6-4 to TRBJ1-2; 7 bases are a match to TRBD1. This CDR3 is 14 amino acids long. V was pared by 3 bases and J by 4 bases, with 5 bases of the junction left unmatched. Germline V gene lookup returns CDR1 MRHNA and CDR2 SNTAGT. Here the CDR3 DNA reads TGTGCCAGCAGTGATCGACAGGGATCCTATGGCTACACCTTC. Its translation is CASSDRQGSYGYTF.

The chain couples TRBV7-3 to TRBJ1-1; the D gene is possibly TRBD1 (6 bases). V lost 2 bases and J lost 7, with 17 bases in between. This CDR3 has 15 residues. Per germline, CDR1 SGHTA and CDR2 FQGTGA. CDR3 in DNA: TGTGCCAGCAGCTTAGGTGGGGGGGGGCTAGGTGAAGCTTTCTTT. It yields the protein CASSLGGGGLGEAFF.

This clone was seen once. J is TRBJ2-3 and V is TRBV5-1; D unclear. V was cut by 0 bases and J by 2 bases, with 10 bases left in between. CDR1 SGHRS and CDR2 YFSETQ come from the germline V gene. The CDR3 totals 15 residues. As DNA, the CDR3 is TGCGCCAGCAGCTTGGTTGGCGGATACACAGATACGCAGTATTTT. It yields the protein CASSLVGGYTDTQYF.

The chain couples TRBV6-5 to TRBJ2-7, with 9 bases fitting TRBD2. V lost 7 bases to trimming and J lost 0 bases; unmatched junction nucleotides: 7. Germline CDR1 and CDR2: MNHEY and SVGAGI. The length of the CDR3 is 15 residues. Written as DNA, the CDR3 is TGTGCCAGCAAGGGTGGGCGGGGGGGCTCCTACGAGCAGTACTTC. It specifies CASKGGRGGSYEQYF.

The chain uses TRBV29-1 and TRBJ2-7; unclear D gene. Trimming stripped 6 bases from V and 0 bases from J, with 9 bases between. The CDR3 length is 12 residues. CDR1 and CDR2 (germline): SQVTM, ANQGSEA. The CDR3 nucleotides read TGCAGCGTGGCAGCTAGCTCCTACGAGCAGTACTTC. This sequence encodes CSVAASSYEQYF.

The V gene is TRBV5-6, the J gene TRBJ2-5; TRBD1 is a possible D gene (6 bases). Per the germline V gene, CDR1 is SGHDT and CDR2 is YYEEEE. Trimming cost V 4 bases and J 4 bases, with 11 bases left between them. CDR3 length: 13 amino acids. In DNA form, the CDR3 reads TGTGCCAGCAGCCAACAGGGTGGAGAGACCCAGTACTTC. It yields the protein CASSQQGGETQYF.

This chain connects TRBV2 to TRBJ2-5, with D perhaps TRBD1 or TRBD2 (5 bases each). This CDR3 comprises 13 residues. V gave up 6 bases and J gave up 1 base, with 9 bases separating them. Germline values: CDR1 SNHLY, CDR2 FYNNEI. The CDR3 sequence: CASRRDLQETQYF. The CDR3 nucleotides read TGTGCCAGCAGAAGGGACCTCCAAGAGACCCAGTACTTC.

The chain joins TRBV18 to TRBJ1-1; possibly TRBD1 for D (5 bases). Germline-derived CDR1 and CDR2 are KGHSH and LQKENI. V was pared by 3 bases and J by 1 base, with 6 bases between. The CDR3 spans 13 residues. The CDR3 spells CASSPGTNTEAFF. The CDR3 region has the DNA TGTGCCAGCTCACCCGGGACGAACACTGAAGCTTTCTTT.

CDR3 in DNA: TGTGCCAGCGACCAGCGACGGGAGGGAGAGACCCAGTACTTC. It codes for CASDQRREGETQYF. V and J are TRBV5-7 and TRBJ2-5, with 8 bases that match TRBD2. TRBV5-7 qualifies as an ORF whose function is uncertain. The CDR3 spans 14 residues. Unmatched junction bases numbered 9, after V lost 7 bases and J lost 4 bases.

The genes are TRBV6-1 and TRBJ2-3, with a tentative D call TRBD2 (6 bases). Trimming took off 5 bases at V and 4 bases at J, with 19 bases between the two ends. Germline CDR1 and CDR2: MNHNS and SASEGT. The CDR3 covers 16 residues. In DNA, the CDR3 is TGTGCCAGCAGTCAAGACTCAGGGAGGTCCGCAGATACGCAGTATTTT. Protein sequence: CASSQDSGRSADTQYF.

About this clone itself: The junction and the germline gene differ at one end; a read error may be behind it. The same CDR3 arises from other DNA sequences in this sample as well. This sequence joins TRBV7-2 and TRBJ1-1; D remains ambiguous. The CDR3 runs 13 residues. Germline CDR1 and CDR2: SGHTA and FQGNSA. CDR3 region: CASSLDQRTEAFF. The CDR3 region has the DNA TGTGCCAGTAGCTTAGATCAAAGGACTGAAGCTTTCTTT. Full variable domain (missing parts from reference TRBV7-2 and TRBJ1-1): GAGVSQSPSNKVTEKGKDVELRCDPISGHTALYWYRQSLGQGLEFLIYFQGNSAPDKSGLPSDRFSAERTGGSVSTLTIQRTQQEDSAVYLCASSLDQRTEAFFGQGTRLTVV.

Only a few counts were recorded for this clone. This chain connects TRBV27 to TRBJ1-1; D might be TRBD1 (5 bases). V was clipped by 8 bases and J by 3 bases, with 13 bases between them. The CDR3 runs 13 residues. Germline-derived CDR1 and CDR2 are MNHEY and SMNVEV (reference sequence). DNA of the CDR3: TGTGCCAGCGGACGGGGGAGAGACACTGAAGCTTTCTTT. Its protein product is CASGRGRDTEAFF.

The chain links TRBV5-6 to TRBJ1-2; D may be TRBD1 (5 bases). The CDR3 sequence is 14 residues long. The V gene lost 2 bases and the J gene lost 3 bases, with 11 bases spanning the gap. The germline CDR1 and CDR2 sequences are SGHDT and YYEEEE. This CDR3 reads CASSFGSGHYGYTF. CDR3 in DNA: TGTGCCAGCAGCTTCGGTTCAGGGCACTATGGCTACACCTTC.

The chain has TRBV7-6 and TRBJ2-7; D not certain. CDR3 length: 13 residues. V was cut by 5 bases and J by 3 bases, with 11 bases left in between. Germline assignment: CDR1 SGHVS and CDR2 FNYEAQ. The CDR3 DNA sequence: TGTGCCAGCAGCCCTTCCCCAGGCTACGAGCAGTACTTC. Its translation is CASSPSPGYEQYF.

This chain links TRBV5-1 with TRBJ1-1, with no clear D. The germline V gene encodes CDR1 SGHRS and CDR2 YFSETQ. Deletions cut 7 bases from V and 5 bases from J, with 21 bases between. This CDR3 contains 15 residues. The CDR3 region has the DNA TGCGCCAGCTCCCGGGGTTCGGAAGCGGAGACTGAAGCTTTCTTT. As protein: CASSRGSEAETEAFF. Variable domain in full (rest from reference TRBV5-1 and TRBJ1-1): KAGVTQTPRYLIKTRGQQVTLSCSPISGHRSVSWYQQTPGQGLQFLFEYFSETQRNKGNFPGRFSGRQFSNSRSEMNVSTLELGDSALYLCASSRGSEAETEAFFGQGTRLTVV.

This chain joins TRBV6-6 and TRBJ2-1, with 8 bases fitting TRBD2. V lost 8 bases and J lost 0; bases outside the gene matches: 9. CDR1 is MNHNY and CDR2 is SVGAGI in the germline V gene (reference sequence). CDR3 length equals 16 residues. The CDR3 DNA sequence: TGTGCCAGCGTTGGGACTAGGCAAAGCTCCTACAATGAGCAGTTCTTC. Its protein is CASVGTRQSSYNEQFF.

The chain is built from TRBV14 and TRBJ2-7, with no clear D. This CDR3 spans 12 amino acids. The V end was cut by 8 bases, the J end by 3 bases, with 11 bases between. The germline gives CDR1 SGHDN, CDR2 FVKESK. The chain's CDR3 is CASPDGYYEQYF. Here the CDR3 DNA reads TGTGCCAGCCCGGACGGCTACTACGAGCAGTACTTC.

The rearrangement links TRBV2 to TRBJ2-2, with D uncertain. Germline V gene sequence: CDR1 SNHLY, CDR2 FYNNEI. The V end lost 4 bases, the J end lost 6 bases, and 6 bases lay between the germline ends. This CDR3 region has 12 residues. This CDR3 reads CASSGISGELFF. Written as DNA, the CDR3 is TGTGCCAGCAGTGGAATCTCCGGGGAGCTGTTTTTT.

This chain joins TRBV30 and TRBJ2-1; 7 bases match TRBD1. After removal of 7 bases from V and 9 bases from J, the junction contained 9 bases not matched to a gene. CDR3 size: 12 residues. The germline CDR1 and CDR2 sequences are GTSNPN and SVGIG (reference sequence). The CDR3 sequence: CALGQSGGEQFF. The CDR3 nucleotides read TGTGCCTTGGGACAGTCCGGAGGTGAGCAGTTCTTC.